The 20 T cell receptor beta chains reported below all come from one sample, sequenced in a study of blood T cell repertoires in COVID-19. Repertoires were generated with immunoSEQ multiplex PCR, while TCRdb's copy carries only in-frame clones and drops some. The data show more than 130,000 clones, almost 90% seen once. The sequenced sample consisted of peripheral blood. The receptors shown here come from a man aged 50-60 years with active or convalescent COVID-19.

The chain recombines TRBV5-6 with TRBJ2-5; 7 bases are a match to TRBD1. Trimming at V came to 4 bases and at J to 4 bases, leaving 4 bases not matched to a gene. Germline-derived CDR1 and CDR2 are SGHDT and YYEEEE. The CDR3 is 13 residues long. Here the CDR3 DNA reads TGTGCCAGCAGCCCCGGGACAGTAGAGACCCAGTACTTC. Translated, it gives CASSPGTVETQYF.

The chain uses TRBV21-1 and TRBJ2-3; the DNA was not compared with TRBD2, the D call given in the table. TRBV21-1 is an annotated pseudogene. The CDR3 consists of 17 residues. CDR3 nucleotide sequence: TGTGCCAGCAGCAAAGCTCGGACTAGCGGGACCACAGATACGCAGTATTTT. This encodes CASSKARTSGTTDTQYF.

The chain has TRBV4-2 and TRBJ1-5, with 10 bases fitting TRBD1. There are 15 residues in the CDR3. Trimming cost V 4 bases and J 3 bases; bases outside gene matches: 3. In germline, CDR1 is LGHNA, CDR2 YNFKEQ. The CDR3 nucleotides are TGTGCCAGCAGCCCGACAGGGGGCCTCAATCAGCCCCAGCATTTT. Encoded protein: CASSPTGGLNQPQHF.

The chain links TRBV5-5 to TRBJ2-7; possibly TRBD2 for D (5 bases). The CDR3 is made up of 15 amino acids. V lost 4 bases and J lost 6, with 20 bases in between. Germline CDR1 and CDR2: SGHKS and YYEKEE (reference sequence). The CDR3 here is CASSPGLVPGTEQYF. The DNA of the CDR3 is TGTGCCAGCAGCCCTGGACTCGTACCAGGCACCGAGCAGTACTTC.

Written as DNA, the CDR3 is TGTGCCAGCGGGACAAGCACCTATGGCTACACCTTC. The encoded protein is CASGTSTYGYTF. The genes are TRBV6-5 and TRBJ1-2; D is perhaps TRBD1 (6 bases). CDR3 length: 12 amino acids. CDR1 is MNHEY and CDR2 is SVGAGI in the germline V gene. V was trimmed by 8 bases and J by 4 bases, leaving 11 bases between them.

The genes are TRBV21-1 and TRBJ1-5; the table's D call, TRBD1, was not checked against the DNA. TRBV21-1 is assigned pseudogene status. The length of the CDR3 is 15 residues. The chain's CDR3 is CASKATGQGRQPQHF. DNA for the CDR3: TGTGCCAGCAAGGCAACGGGACAGGGTCGTCAGCCCCAGCATTTT.

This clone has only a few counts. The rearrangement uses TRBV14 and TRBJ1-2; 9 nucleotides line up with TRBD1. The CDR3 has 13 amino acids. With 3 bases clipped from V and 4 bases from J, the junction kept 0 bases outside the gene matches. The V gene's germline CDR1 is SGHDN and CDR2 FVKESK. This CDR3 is CASSQGQGYGYTF. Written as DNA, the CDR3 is TGTGCCAGCAGCCAGGGACAGGGCTATGGCTACACCTTC.

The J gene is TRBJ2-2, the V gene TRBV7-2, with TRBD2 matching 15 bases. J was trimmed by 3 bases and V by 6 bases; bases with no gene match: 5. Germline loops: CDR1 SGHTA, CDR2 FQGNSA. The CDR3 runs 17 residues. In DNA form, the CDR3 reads TGTGCCAGCAGAACCGGGACTAGCGGGAGGTACACCGGGGAGCTGTTTTTT. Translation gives CASRTGTSGRYTGELFF.

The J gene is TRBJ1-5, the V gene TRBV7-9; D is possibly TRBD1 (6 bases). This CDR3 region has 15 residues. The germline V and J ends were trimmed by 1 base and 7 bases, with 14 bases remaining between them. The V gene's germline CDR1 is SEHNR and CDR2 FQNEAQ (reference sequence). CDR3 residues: CASSLGGRGQQPQHF. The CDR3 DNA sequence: TGTGCCAGCAGCTTAGGGGGCAGGGGACAACAGCCCCAGCATTTT.

CDR3 coding DNA: TGTGCCAGCACCCATAGCGGGAGGTCCTACAATGAGCAGTTCTTC. Residues: CASTHSGRSYNEQFF. The gene calls are TRBV11-1 and TRBJ2-1, with 10 bases that match TRBD2. CDR1 SGHAT and CDR2 FQDESV come from the germline V gene (reference sequence). This CDR3 spans 15 amino acids. V was pared by 7 bases and J by 1 base, with 4 bases of the junction left unmatched.

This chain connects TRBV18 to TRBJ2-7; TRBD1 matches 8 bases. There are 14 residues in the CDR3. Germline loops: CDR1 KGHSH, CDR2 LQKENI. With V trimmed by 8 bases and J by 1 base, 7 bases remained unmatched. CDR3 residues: CASRGQGLSYEQYF. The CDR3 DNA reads TGTGCCAGCCGCGGACAGGGCTTATCCTACGAGCAGTACTTC.

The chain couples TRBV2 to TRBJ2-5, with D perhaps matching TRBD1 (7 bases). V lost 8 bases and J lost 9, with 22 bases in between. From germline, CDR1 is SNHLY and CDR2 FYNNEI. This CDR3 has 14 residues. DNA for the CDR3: TGTGCCAGCGGGAGGACAGGCCCTCTTGGGGCCCAGTACTTC. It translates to CASGRTGPLGAQYF. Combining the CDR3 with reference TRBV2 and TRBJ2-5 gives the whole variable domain EPEVTQTPSHQVTQMGQEVILRCVPISNHLYFYWYRQILGQKVEFLVSFYNNEISEKSEIFDDQFSVERPDGSNFTLKIRSTKLEDSAMYFCASGRTGPLGAQYFGPGTRLLVL.

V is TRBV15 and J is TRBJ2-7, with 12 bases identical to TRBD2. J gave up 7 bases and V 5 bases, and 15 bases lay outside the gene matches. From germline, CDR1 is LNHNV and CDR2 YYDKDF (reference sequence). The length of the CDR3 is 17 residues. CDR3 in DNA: TGTGCCACCAGCGGAACCGGGACTAGCGGGCTTACGCCAGAGCAGTACTTC. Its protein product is CATSGTGTSGLTPEQYF. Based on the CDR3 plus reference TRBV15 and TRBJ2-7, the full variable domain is DAMVIQNPRYQVTQFGKPVTLSCSQTLNHNVMYWYQQKSSQAPKLLFHYYDKDFNNEADTPDNFQSRRPNTSFCFLDIRSPGLGDTAMYLCATSGTGTSGLTPEQYFGPGTRLTVT.

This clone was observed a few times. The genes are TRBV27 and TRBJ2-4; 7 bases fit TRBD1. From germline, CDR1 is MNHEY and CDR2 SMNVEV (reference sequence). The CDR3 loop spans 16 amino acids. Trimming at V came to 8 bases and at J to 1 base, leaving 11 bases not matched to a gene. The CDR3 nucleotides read TGTGCCAGCCGTTACCTAACAGGGGAGGCCAAAAACATTCAGTACTTC. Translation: CASRYLTGEAKNIQYF.

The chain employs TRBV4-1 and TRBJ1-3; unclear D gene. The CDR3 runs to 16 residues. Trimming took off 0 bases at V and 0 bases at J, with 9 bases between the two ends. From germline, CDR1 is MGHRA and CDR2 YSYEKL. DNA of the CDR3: TGCGCCAGCAGCCAAGATGGGCGAACCTCTGGAAACACCATATATTTT. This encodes CASSQDGRTSGNTIYF.

For the CDR3, the DNA is TGTGCCAGCAGTTATAGTGCCGGGACAGGGGGCGCGAGAACCCTCCACTTT. It encodes CASSYSAGTGGARTLHF. The chain has TRBV27 and TRBJ1-6; 12 bases are a match to TRBD1. The CDR3 is made up of 17 amino acids. The V and J ends lost 4 bases and 14 bases, in that order; junction bases with no gene match: 15. Germline V gene sequence: CDR1 MNHEY, CDR2 SMNVEV (reference sequence).

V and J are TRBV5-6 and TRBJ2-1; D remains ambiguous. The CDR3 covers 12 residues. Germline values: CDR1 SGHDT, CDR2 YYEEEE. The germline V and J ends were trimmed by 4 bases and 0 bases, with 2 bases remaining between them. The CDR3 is CASSRSYNEQFF. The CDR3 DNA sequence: TGTGCCAGCAGCCGCTCCTACAATGAGCAGTTCTTC.

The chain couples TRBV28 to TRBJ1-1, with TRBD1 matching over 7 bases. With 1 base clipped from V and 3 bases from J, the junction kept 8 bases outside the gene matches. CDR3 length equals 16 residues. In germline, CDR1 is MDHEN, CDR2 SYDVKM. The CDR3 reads CASSLSLRQGYTEAFF. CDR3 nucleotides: TGTGCCAGCAGTTTATCCCTACGACAGGGCTACACTGAAGCTTTCTTT.

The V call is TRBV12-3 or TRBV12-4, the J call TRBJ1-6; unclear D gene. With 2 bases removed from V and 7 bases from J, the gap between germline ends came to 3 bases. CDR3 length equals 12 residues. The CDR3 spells CASSLLNSPLHF. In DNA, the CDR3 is TGTGCCAGCAGTTTACTCAATTCACCCCTCCACTTT.

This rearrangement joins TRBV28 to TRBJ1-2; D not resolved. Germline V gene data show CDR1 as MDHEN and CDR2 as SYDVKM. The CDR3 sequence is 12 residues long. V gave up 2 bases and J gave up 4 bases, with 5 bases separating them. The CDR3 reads CASSLNSYGYTF. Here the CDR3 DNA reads TGTGCCAGCAGTTTAAATAGCTATGGCTACACCTTC.